Listed below are T cell receptor beta chains from one sample, sequenced in a study of T cell responses to AZD1222 COVID-19 vaccine. Generated by immunoSEQ multiplex PCR, the TCRdb table keeps only in-frame clones and is missing some. The data contain some 100,000 clones, roughly 89% of them seen just once; the ten biggest clones take up 3% to 3.5%. Source: peripheral blood, taken on day 0 of AZD1222 vaccination. The origin of the receptors is an adult in good health. Each CDR3 is given with its conserved first and last residue. A D gene is named only where the DNA matches it firmly. Expanded clones get a size class; other rows say once, few or many, or leave the size out.

v_gene: TRBV5-4; abundance: .; d_gene: .; j_gene: TRBJ1-3; CDR3aa: CASSFFSGATGNTIYF; CDR3nt: TGTGCCAGCAGCTTCTTCTCGGGGGCAACTGGAAACACCATATATTTT
v_gene: TRBV7-9; abundance: .; d_gene: .; j_gene: TRBJ1-2; CDR3aa: CASSLLGSVSGYTF; CDR3nt: TGTGCCAGCAGCTTACTGGGCAGTGTTAGTGGCTACACCTTC
v_gene: TRBV6-2/TRBV6-3; abundance: .; d_gene: TRBD1; j_gene: TRBJ2-1; CDR3aa: CASSLQGNEQFF; CDR3nt: TGTGCCAGCAGTCTACAGGGGAATGAGCAGTTCTTC
v_gene: TRBV6-2/TRBV6-3; abundance: .; d_gene: TRBD2; j_gene: TRBJ2-3; CDR3aa: CASSGLAGGMRTQYF; CDR3nt: TGTGCCAGCAGCGGACTAGCGGGGGGGATGAGGACGCAGTATTTT
v_gene: TRBV7-9; abundance: .; d_gene: .; j_gene: TRBJ2-3; CDR3aa: CASSFDGGKGNTQYF; CDR3nt: TGTGCCAGCAGCTTTGACGGGGGCAAGGGAAATACGCAGTATTTT
v_gene: TRBV18; abundance: .; d_gene: .; j_gene: TRBJ1-3; CDR3aa: CASSPHGGDSSGNTIYF; CDR3nt: TGTGCCAGCTCACCACATGGGGGCGACTCCTCTGGAAACACCATATATTTT
v_gene: TRBV11-3; abundance: .; d_gene: .; j_gene: TRBJ2-1; CDR3aa: CASSAGVNEQFF; CDR3nt: TGTGCCAGCAGCGCAGGGGTCAATGAGCAGTTCTTC
v_gene: TRBV7-9; abundance: .; d_gene: TRBD1; j_gene: TRBJ1-3; CDR3aa: CASSLPREGARNTIYF; CDR3nt: TGTGCCAGCAGCTTACCTCGGGAGGGGGCTCGAAACACCATATATTTT
v_gene: TRBV19; abundance: .; d_gene: TRBD1; j_gene: TRBJ2-7; CDR3aa: CASSLRDRDYEQYF; CDR3nt: TGTGCCAGTAGTTTACGGGACAGGGACTACGAGCAGTACTTC
v_gene: TRBV19; abundance: .; d_gene: TRBD1; j_gene: TRBJ2-1; CDR3aa: CASSGTGGSYNEQFF; CDR3nt: TGTGCCAGTAGTGGGACAGGGGGCTCCTACAATGAGCAGTTCTTC
v_gene: TRBV18; abundance: .; d_gene: TRBD1; j_gene: TRBJ2-3; CDR3aa: CASSPRLHPQGSTDTQYF; CDR3nt: TGTGCCAGCTCACCACGTCTCCATCCACAGGGGAGCACAGATACGCAGTATTTT
v_gene: TRBV6-2/TRBV6-3; abundance: .; d_gene: TRBD2; j_gene: TRBJ2-1; CDR3aa: CASSLAGGVYEQFF; CDR3nt: TGTGCCAGCAGTCTAGCGGGGGGCGTCTATGAGCAGTTCTTC
v_gene: TRBV9; abundance: .; d_gene: TRBD1; j_gene: TRBJ2-7; CDR3aa: CASSVVGQSYEQYF; CDR3nt: TGTGCCAGCAGCGTAGTGGGACAGAGCTACGAGCAGTACTTC
v_gene: TRBV19; abundance: .; d_gene: .; j_gene: TRBJ1-6; CDR3aa: CASSMGRVSSYNSPLHF; CDR3nt: TGTGCCAGTAGTATGGGCAGGGTGAGCTCCTATAATTCACCCCTCCACTTT
v_gene: TRBV3-1/TRBV3-2; abundance: .; d_gene: .; j_gene: TRBJ1-2; CDR3aa: CASSQDVTGALHGYTF; CDR3nt: TGTGCCAGCAGCCAAGACGTGACAGGCGCCCTGCATGGCTACACCTTC
v_gene: TRBV6-5; abundance: .; d_gene: .; j_gene: TRBJ1-2; CDR3aa: CASSYSAGNGYTF; CDR3nt: TGTGCCAGCAGTTACTCGGCAGGGAATGGCTACACCTTC
v_gene: TRBV5-6; abundance: few; d_gene: .; j_gene: TRBJ1-3; CDR3aa: CASSFKSSGNTIYF; CDR3nt: TGTGCCAGCAGCTTCAAAAGCTCTGGAAACACCATATATTTT
v_gene: TRBV7-2; abundance: .; d_gene: TRBD1; j_gene: TRBJ1-6; CDR3aa: CASSPQGTHNSPLHF; CDR3nt: TGTGCCAGCAGCCCACAGGGGACCCATAATTCACCCCTCCACTTT
v_gene: TRBV14; abundance: once; d_gene: .; j_gene: TRBJ2-6; CDR3aa: CASSQVFGPGANVLTF; CDR3nt: TGTGCCAGCAGCCAGGTGTTCGGGCCTGGGGCCAACGTCCTGACTTTC
v_gene: TRBV14; abundance: .; d_gene: .; j_gene: TRBJ2-5; CDR3aa: CASSHQGRSQETQYF; CDR3nt: TGTGCCAGCAGCCATCAGGGGCGCTCCCAAGAGACCCAGTACTTC
v_gene: TRBV15; abundance: .; d_gene: TRBD2; j_gene: TRBJ2-5; CDR3aa: CATSPRTSGGAGTQYF; CDR3nt: TGTGCCACCAGCCCAAGGACTAGCGGGGGGGCCGGGACCCAGTACTTC
v_gene: TRBV2; abundance: few; d_gene: TRBD1; j_gene: TRBJ1-6; CDR3aa: CASSFHQTGTNSPLHF; CDR3nt: TGTGCCAGCAGTTTCCACCAGACAGGGACCAATTCACCCCTCCACTTT
v_gene: TRBV11-3; abundance: .; d_gene: TRBD1; j_gene: TRBJ2-7; CDR3aa: CASSPGQGWDEQYF; CDR3nt: TGTGCCAGCAGCCCAGGACAGGGTTGGGACGAGCAGTACTTC
v_gene: TRBV4-3; abundance: .; d_gene: .; j_gene: TRBJ1-1; CDR3aa: CASSHRSGEAFF; CDR3nt: TGCGCCAGCAGCCACCGAAGCGGTGAAGCTTTCTTT
v_gene: TRBV5-4; abundance: .; d_gene: TRBD1; j_gene: TRBJ1-2; CDR3aa: CASSHDPRGGEDTF; CDR3nt: TGTGCCAGCAGCCATGACCCTAGAGGGGGCGAAGACACCTTC
v_gene: TRBV7-2; abundance: .; d_gene: TRBD1; j_gene: TRBJ2-5; CDR3aa: CASSQDRVGETQYF; CDR3nt: TGTGCCAGCAGCCAAGACAGGGTTGGGGAGACCCAGTACTTC
v_gene: TRBV19; abundance: .; d_gene: TRBD2; j_gene: TRBJ2-7; CDR3aa: CASTASGGPYEQYF; CDR3nt: TGTGCCAGTACTGCTAGCGGGGGGCCCTACGAGCAGTACTTC
v_gene: TRBV4-3; abundance: few; d_gene: .; j_gene: TRBJ1-5; CDR3aa: CASSQEAGGSNQPQHF; CDR3nt: TGCGCCAGCAGCCAAGAAGCGGGGGGTAGCAATCAGCCCCAGCATTTT
v_gene: TRBV9; abundance: .; d_gene: .; j_gene: TRBJ2-7; CDR3aa: CAGGFGQVGPYEQYF; CDR3nt: TGTGCCGGGGGGTTCGGACAGGTCGGACCCTACGAGCAGTACTTC
v_gene: TRBV11-2; abundance: .; d_gene: TRBD1; j_gene: TRBJ2-3; CDR3aa: CASSKGQGVADTQYF; CDR3nt: TGTGCCAGCAGCAAAGGACAGGGCGTCGCTGATACGCAGTATTTT
v_gene: TRBV12-1; abundance: once; d_gene: .; j_gene: TRBJ2-7; CDR3aa: CASSGGYEQYF; CDR3nt: TGTGCCAGCAGCGGGGGCTACGAGCAGTACTTC
v_gene: TRBV5-6; abundance: few; d_gene: .; j_gene: TRBJ2-7; CDR3aa: CASSSDGAYEQYF; CDR3nt: TGTGCCAGCAGCTCCGACGGGGCCTACGAGCAGTACTTC
v_gene: TRBV6-5; abundance: .; d_gene: .; j_gene: TRBJ1-2; CDR3aa: CASAQSGQKDYGYTF; CDR3nt: TGTGCCAGCGCGCAATCGGGACAAAAAGACTATGGCTACACCTTC
v_gene: TRBV27; abundance: few; d_gene: .; j_gene: TRBJ1-2; CDR3aa: CASSLSHRNHGYTF; CDR3nt: TGTGCCAGCAGTTTATCCCACAGGAATCATGGCTACACCTTC
v_gene: TRBV7-2; abundance: .; d_gene: .; j_gene: TRBJ2-7; CDR3aa: CASSSPSSYEQYF; CDR3nt: TGTGCCAGCAGCTCTCCTAGCTCCTACGAGCAGTACTTC
v_gene: TRBV27; abundance: .; d_gene: .; j_gene: TRBJ2-1; CDR3aa: CASRAPRDNEQFF; CDR3nt: TGTGCCAGCAGGGCGCCCAGGGACAATGAGCAGTTCTTC
v_gene: TRBV7-7; abundance: .; d_gene: .; j_gene: TRBJ2-1; CDR3aa: CASSLEFGWGTEQFF; CDR3nt: TGTGCTAGCAGCTTAGAATTTGGTTGGGGAACTGAGCAGTTCTTC
v_gene: TRBV5-1; abundance: .; d_gene: .; j_gene: TRBJ1-4; CDR3aa: CASSSQGQANEKLFF; CDR3nt: TGCGCCAGCAGCTCCCAGGGGCAGGCTAATGAAAAACTGTTTTTT
v_gene: TRBV7-9; abundance: .; d_gene: .; j_gene: TRBJ1-1; CDR3aa: CASSLDGSSTEAFF; CDR3nt: TGTGCCAGCAGCTTAGATGGCAGTTCCACTGAAGCTTTCTTT
v_gene: TRBV7-2; abundance: .; d_gene: TRBD1; j_gene: TRBJ1-2; CDR3aa: CASSQGAGRLVPYGYTF; CDR3nt: TGTGCCAGCAGCCAGGGGGCGGGGAGACTCGTCCCCTATGGCTACACCTTC
v_gene: TRBV24-1; abundance: .; d_gene: .; j_gene: TRBJ2-6; CDR3aa: CATSDAGSFGANVLTF; CDR3nt: TGTGCCACCAGTGATGCAGGGTCTTTTGGGGCCAACGTCCTGACTTTC
v_gene: TRBV3-1/TRBV3-2; abundance: .; d_gene: TRBD2; j_gene: TRBJ2-3; CDR3aa: CASSQALAGGLDTQYF; CDR3nt: TGTGCCAGCAGCCAAGCTTTAGCGGGGGGCCTCGATACGCAGTATTTT
v_gene: TRBV18; abundance: .; d_gene: TRBD2; j_gene: TRBJ2-1; CDR3aa: CASSPPPIAGGLDRFF; CDR3nt: TGTGCCAGCTCACCACCTCCTATAGCGGGGGGGCTGGACCGGTTCTTC
v_gene: TRBV25-1; abundance: .; d_gene: .; j_gene: TRBJ1-2; CDR3aa: CASSESKRERMVYGYTF; CDR3nt: TGTGCCAGCAGTGAATCAAAGAGGGAACGGATGGTTTATGGCTACACCTTC
v_gene: TRBV4-1; abundance: .; d_gene: .; j_gene: TRBJ1-2; CDR3aa: CASSQDGNYGYTF; CDR3nt: TGCGCCAGCAGCCAAGACGGGAACTATGGCTACACCTTC
v_gene: TRBV18; abundance: .; d_gene: TRBD1; j_gene: TRBJ2-6; CDR3aa: CASSPGTGALGGANVLTF; CDR3nt: TGTGCCAGCTCACCAGGGACAGGCGCCCTGGGAGGGGCCAACGTCCTGACTTTC
v_gene: TRBV18; abundance: .; d_gene: .; j_gene: TRBJ2-6; CDR3aa: CASSPGAVGSGANVLTF; CDR3nt: TGTGCCAGCTCACCCGGGGCAGTTGGCTCTGGGGCCAACGTCCTGACTTTC
v_gene: TRBV6-5; abundance: .; d_gene: .; j_gene: TRBJ2-5; CDR3aa: CASSWNMRQETQYF; CDR3nt: TGTGCCAGCAGCTGGAACATGAGGCAAGAGACCCAGTACTTC
v_gene: TRBV9; abundance: once; d_gene: .; j_gene: TRBJ1-2; CDR3aa: CASTPNTRYGYTF; CDR3nt: TGTGCCAGCACCCCTAATACCCGGTATGGCTACACCTTC
v_gene: TRBV6-5; abundance: few; d_gene: .; j_gene: TRBJ1-1; CDR3aa: CASSYSGHVGNTEAFF; CDR3nt: TGTGCCAGCAGTTACTCGGGCCACGTGGGGAACACTGAAGCTTTCTTT
v_gene: TRBV5-4; abundance: few; d_gene: TRBD1; j_gene: TRBJ1-2; CDR3aa: CASSDLGQGDGGYTF; CDR3nt: TGTGCCAGCAGCGACCTAGGACAGGGAGACGGTGGCTACACCTTC
v_gene: TRBV7-9; abundance: .; d_gene: .; j_gene: TRBJ2-5; CDR3aa: CASSLVQGQETQYF; CDR3nt: TGTGCCAGCAGCTTAGTGCAGGGTCAAGAGACCCAGTACTTC